The 9 T cell receptor beta chains below all came from one sample that was sequenced in a study of T cell responses to AZD1222 COVID-19 vaccine. TCRdb keeps only in-frame clones here, not all; method: immunoSEQ multiplex PCR. The sample includes fewer than 200,000 clones, 70% to 90% seen only once; the top ten take more than 9%. Here the sequenced sample was peripheral blood, taken 28 days after the second AZD1222 dose. These receptors all stem from an adult who received the AZD1222 COVID-19 vaccine.

The V gene is TRBV6-5, the J gene TRBJ2-1, with 7 bases lining up with TRBD2. CDR3 length: 14 amino acids. Germline CDR1 reads MNHEY; CDR2 reads SVGAGI. V was clipped by 8 bases and J by 12 bases; unmatched bases: 16. As DNA, the CDR3 is TGTGCCAGCTCTGCCGGGGGGACGAAAAGTGGGCAGTTCTTC. It codes for CASSAGGTKSGQFF.

The chain uses TRBV28 and TRBJ1-1, with 10 bases aligning to TRBD1. The CDR3 is made up of 13 amino acids. Germline lookup yields CDR1 MDHEN and CDR2 SYDVKM. With V trimmed by 7 bases and J by 5 bases, 4 bases remained unmatched. CDR3 sequence: CASTRQGATEAFF. The CDR3 DNA reads as TGTGCCAGCACCAGACAGGGGGCGACTGAAGCTTTCTTT.

The genes are TRBV7-2 and TRBJ1-2; possible D gene TRBD1, 5 bases. The CDR3 has 16 amino acids. Germline CDR1 SGHTA, CDR2 FQGNSA. The V gene lost 0 bases and the J gene lost 8 bases, with 19 bases spanning the gap. In DNA, the CDR3 is TGTGCCAGCAGCTTAGCGCCCGGGGACGGGTCTGAAGGCTACACCTTC. Translated, it gives CASSLAPGDGSEGYTF.

The rearrangement uses TRBV7-6 and TRBJ2-1; TRBD1 or TRBD2 may be the D gene (6 bases each). In germline, CDR1 is SGHVS, CDR2 FNYEAQ. This CDR3 is 17 amino acids long. Trimming took off 5 bases at V and 1 base at J, with 18 bases between the two ends. For the CDR3, the DNA is TGTGCCAGCAGCCCCCTGCCGGGGGCGCAGTCCTACAATGAGCAGTTCTTC. Translated, it gives CASSPLPGAQSYNEQFF. The full variable domain, rest sourced from reference TRBV7-6 and TRBJ2-1, is GAGVSQSPRYKVTKRGQDVALRCDPISGHVSLYWYRQALGQGPEFLTYFNYEAQQDKSGLPNDRFSAERPEGSISTLTIQRTEQRDSAMYRCASSPLPGAQSYNEQFFGPGTRLTVL.

This rearrangement joins TRBV19 to TRBJ1-1; tentative D call: TRBD1 (6 bases). CDR1 and CDR2 (germline): LNHDA, SQIVND (reference sequence). V lost 11 bases to trimming and J lost 1 base, with 14 bases between them. The CDR3 contains 13 residues. The CDR3: CASHRDWNTEAFF. DNA for the CDR3: TGTGCCTCCCACAGGGATTGGAACACTGAAGCTTTCTTT.

The J gene is TRBJ2-1, the V gene TRBV5-6; the D call may be TRBD1 or TRBD2 (5 bases each). The germline CDR1 and CDR2 sequences are SGHDT and YYEEEE. The CDR3 loop spans 13 amino acids. Between the trimmed V and J ends, which lost 7 bases and 8 bases, there was a span of 16 bases. The DNA for the CDR3 is TGTGCCAGCGCTCGTTGGGGGTTGGATGAGCAGTTCTTC. Protein product: CASARWGLDEQFF.

The V gene is TRBV13, the J gene TRBJ1-3; tentatively, D is TRBD1 (5 bases). The germline V gene has CDR1 PRHDT and CDR2 FYEKMQ (reference sequence). This CDR3 has 18 residues. Trimming stripped 1 base from V and 0 bases from J, with 16 bases between. The CDR3 sequence is CASSLEGEGRNSGNTIYF. The CDR3 DNA follows: TGTGCCAGCAGCTTAGAGGGTGAGGGGCGGAACTCTGGAAACACCATATATTTT.

This chain uses TRBV5-4 with TRBJ1-1; 8 bases line up with TRBD1. The trim removed 1 base at V and 5 bases at J, leaving 7 bases unmatched. Germline assignment: CDR1 SGHNT and CDR2 YYREEE (reference sequence). There are 15 residues in the CDR3. The CDR3 loop is CASSLYGQGVTEAFF. CDR3 DNA: TGTGCCAGCAGCTTGTACGGACAGGGAGTAACTGAAGCTTTCTTT.

The chain carries TRBV10-3 and TRBJ2-7, with D maybe TRBD1 (6 bases). The CDR3 covers 12 residues. Germline values: CDR1 ENHRY, CDR2 SYGVKD. V dropped 6 bases and J dropped 6 bases, with 12 bases sitting between them. CDR3 coding DNA: TGTGCCATCAGCCGGACAGAAATCGAGCAGTACTTC. Its translation: CAISRTEIEQYF.